This T cell receptor beta chain originates from a study of cytomegalovirus exposure and HLA in healthy donors. Across the study: Clustering assigned 70% to 90% of the roughly 370 genotyped donors to the Caucasian-associated ancestry cluster. Findings of the study overall: Earlier analysis yielded a pattern in which most TCR beta V segments were productive about 90% or about 30% of the time. Common viral pathogens seemed, in a later analysis, to connect with several of the most significant clusters.

PCR employed 60 Vbeta and 13 Jbeta primers. Clones were read by immunoSEQ multiplex PCR, and TCRdb kept only the in-frame ones, dropping some. The repertoire holds about 120,000 clones, approximately 87% seen once, with 20% in the top ten. Comments on this clone: Its antigen is still unknown. Germline and junction disagree at one end, which may indicate a read error.

CDR3 length: 15 residues. Germline assignment: CDR1 MNHEY and CDR2 SMNVEV (reference sequence). The origin of this receptor is a man younger than 30 in good health and CMV-seropositive. V usage is TRBV27 and J usage is TRBJ2-7, with D perhaps matching TRBD2 (5 bases). The sequencing sample was made of PBMCs. The CDR3 region has the DNA TGTGCCAGCAGTCTATCGCCGGGATTCTACTACGAGCAGTACTTC. Translated: CASSLSPGFYYEQYF.